The 27 T cell receptor beta chains listed next were all sequenced from one sample in a study of beta chain features in type 1 diabetes. The entirety of the isolated RNA underwent reverse transcription, so expressed TCRB transcripts were sequenced. Data came from immunoSEQ multiplex PCR; TCRdb stores just in-frame clones and leaves some out. Here the sample spans hundreds of thousands of clones, roughly 8% being singletons. Sample: central memory CD4+ T cells from blood. The receptors were gathered from a woman in her late teens or twenties in good health.

The sample holds many counts of this clone. This CDR3 is also generated by other DNA sequences in the sample. The rearrangement joins TRBV18 to TRBJ2-5, with 15 bases fitting TRBD2. After removal of 3 bases from V and 4 bases from J, the junction contained 3 bases not matched to a gene. The CDR3 consists of 16 residues. From germline, CDR1 is KGHSH and CDR2 LQKENI. CDR3 protein: CASSPGLAGGRETQYF. The CDR3 coding sequence is TGTGCCAGCTCACCGGGACTAGCGGGAGGACGAGAGACCCAGTACTTC.

V and J are TRBV6-5 and TRBJ2-6; TRBD1 matches at 9 bases. Per the germline V gene, CDR1 is MNHEY and CDR2 is SVGAGI. The CDR3 is 15 amino acids. V trimming: 6 bases; J trimming: 2 bases; junction bases outside the gene matches: 2. CDR3 in DNA: TGTGCCAGCAGATGGACAGGGGCTGGGGCCAACGTCCTGACTTTC. This encodes CASRWTGAGANVLTF.

This clone was detected only a few times. The J gene is TRBJ2-5, the V gene TRBV4-2; 9 bases line up with TRBD2. The junction had 7 bases not matched to a gene; V was cut back by 1 base and J by 7 bases. CDR3 length: 15 residues. Germline V gene lookup returns CDR1 LGHNA and CDR2 YNFKEQ. The CDR3 DNA reads TGTGCCAGCAGCCAAGTCGTGGGACTAGCTGGGACCCAGTACTTC. This codes for CASSQVVGLAGTQYF.

This clone was counted ten times or more. This chain links TRBV28 with TRBJ2-6; 8 bases line up with TRBD1. With V trimmed by 3 bases and J by 0 bases, 7 bases remained unmatched. CDR3 length: 18 residues. CDR1 and CDR2 (germline): MDHEN, SYDVKM. The CDR3 DNA is TGTGCCAGCAGTTTGAGGCAGGGGGCCGTCTCTGGGGCCAACGTCCTGACTTTC. It is translated as CASSLRQGAVSGANVLTF.

This clone was counted at least ten times. The rearrangement joins TRBV9 to TRBJ2-1; TRBD2 aligns across 10 bases. Germline V gene lookup returns CDR1 SGDLS and CDR2 YYNGEE. With 1 base clipped from V and 9 bases from J, the junction kept 7 bases outside the gene matches. This CDR3 has 15 amino acids. CDR3 loop: CASSVQPSGSSEQFF. CDR3 in DNA: TGTGCCAGCAGCGTACAGCCTAGCGGGAGCAGTGAGCAGTTCTTC.

This clone was observed a handful of times. The same CDR3 also results from other DNA sequences found in this sample. The chain couples TRBV18 to TRBJ2-7, with D uncertain. V lost 2 bases and J 0 bases, leaving 8 bases between the germline ends. Germline V gene data show CDR1 as KGHSH and CDR2 as LQKENI. The CDR3 runs to 14 residues. CDR3 DNA: TGTGCCAGCTCACCAGGTCTGACCTCCTACGAGCAGTACTTC. It is translated as CASSPGLTSYEQYF.

The chain combines TRBV18 with TRBJ1-4; 9 nucleotides align to TRBD1. The CDR3 is made up of 15 amino acids. J gave up 4 bases and V 6 bases, and 6 bases lay outside the gene matches. CDR1 and CDR2 (germline): KGHSH, LQKENI. CDR3 sequence reads: CASSPRQGDNEKLFF. CDR3 in DNA: TGTGCCAGCTCGCCTCGACAGGGGGATAATGAAAAACTGTTTTTT.

This clone came up many times. The V and J genes are TRBV10-3 and TRBJ2-1, with 12 bases that match TRBD2. Unmatched junction bases numbered 12, after V lost 3 bases and J lost 6 bases. CDR3 length: 18 residues. The germline V gene has CDR1 ENHRY and CDR2 SYGVKD. The CDR3 sequence: CAISDALAGGPRSNEQFF. CDR3 bases: TGTGCCATCAGTGACGCTCTAGCGGGAGGGCCCAGGTCCAATGAGCAGTTCTTC.

V usage is TRBV7-2 and J usage is TRBJ2-3, with 9 bases aligning to TRBD2. Trimming took 5 bases from V and 3 from J; bases not matched to a gene: 9. The CDR3 extends over 16 amino acids. Per germline, CDR1 SGHTA and CDR2 FQGNSA. CDR3 sequence: CASSPRPGLATDTQYF. The CDR3 DNA sequence: TGTGCCAGCAGCCCCCGTCCGGGACTAGCTACAGATACGCAGTATTTT.

There are a few counts of this clone. V usage is TRBV9 and J usage is TRBJ2-6; D possibly corresponds to TRBD1 (6 bases). Germline V gene lookup returns CDR1 SGDLS and CDR2 YYNGEE. There are 16 residues in the CDR3. Between the trimmed V and J ends, which lost 4 bases and 0 bases, there was a span of 11 bases. For the CDR3, the DNA is TGTGCCAGCAGCTCCGACAGGAGCTCTGGGGCCAACGTCCTGACTTTC. This codes for CASSSDRSSGANVLTF.

The gene calls are TRBV28 and TRBJ1-2; D gene unclear. Germline V gene data show CDR1 as MDHEN and CDR2 as SYDVKM. There are 14 residues in the CDR3. The germline V and J ends were trimmed by 1 base and 6 bases, with 12 bases remaining between them. The CDR3 spells CASSLFLGNHGYTF. The DNA for the CDR3 is TGTGCCAGCAGTTTATTTCTGGGGAACCATGGCTACACCTTC.

V is TRBV4-3 and J is TRBJ2-7; no clear D gene. The CDR3 has 16 residues. V was clipped by 4 bases and J by 6 bases, with 22 bases between them. Germline V gene sequence: CDR1 LGHNA, CDR2 YSLEER. CDR3 region: CASSPQLRLGGAEQYF. The CDR3 DNA reads as TGCGCCAGCAGCCCGCAACTTAGATTGGGTGGAGCCGAGCAGTACTTC.

This clone turned up a few times. This chain's CDR3 is CASSSRQGDEQFF. The CDR3 DNA reads as TGCGCCAGCAGCTCCCGACAGGGGGATGAGCAGTTCTTC. V gene TRBV4-3 combines with J gene TRBJ2-1; 9 bases align to TRBD1. Germline V CDR1 and CDR2: LGHNA, YSLEER. Trimming took 5 bases from V and 8 from J; bases not matched to a gene: 4. The CDR3 is made up of 13 amino acids.

This sequence joins TRBV10-3 and TRBJ2-3; D remains unclear. This CDR3 is 18 amino acids long. The germline V gene encodes CDR1 ENHRY and CDR2 SYGVKD. Trimming left V 5 bases short and J 0 bases short, with 21 bases between. CDR3: CAISTTTPGLGSTDTQYF. The CDR3 nucleotides read TGTGCCATCAGTACCACTACCCCGGGCCTTGGAAGCACAGATACGCAGTATTTT.

The V and J genes are TRBV7-9 and TRBJ2-3, with D perhaps TRBD2 (6 bases). The CDR3 extends over 18 amino acids. The V end lost 1 base, the J end lost 0 bases, and 17 bases lay between the germline ends. The V gene's germline CDR1 is SEHNR and CDR2 FQNEAQ (reference sequence). CDR3 coding DNA: TGTGCCAGCAGCTTAGATATGAGTCCCAGCGGGAGCACAGATACGCAGTATTTT. This encodes CASSLDMSPSGSTDTQYF.

This chain connects TRBV7-6 to TRBJ1-2; D gene uncertain. Germline loops: CDR1 SGHVS, CDR2 FNYEAQ. V gave up 1 base and J gave up 4 bases, with 10 bases separating them. This CDR3 comprises 14 residues. The CDR3 nucleotides read TGTGCCAGCAGCTTAGTATGGGCAACCTATGGCTACACCTTC. Its translation is CASSLVWATYGYTF.

In its sample, this clone was seen a few times. The chain employs TRBV11-1 and TRBJ2-7; TRBD1 aligns across 9 bases. Trimming took 2 bases from V and 3 from J; bases not matched to a gene: 5. Per the germline V gene, CDR1 is SGHAT and CDR2 is FQDESV (reference sequence). The CDR3 runs to 15 residues. CDR3 coding DNA: TGTGCCAGCAGCTTAATGCCGGACAGGGGCTACGAGCAGTACTTC. Protein sequence: CASSLMPDRGYEQYF.

This clone has a handful of counts. The chain is built from TRBV2 and TRBJ1-5; D remains unclear. This CDR3 region has 14 residues. The V end lost 6 bases, the J end lost 4 bases, and 13 bases lay between the germline ends. Germline V CDR1 and CDR2: SNHLY, FYNNEI. The CDR3 sequence is CASSVDPGNQPQHF. DNA of the CDR3: TGTGCCAGCAGCGTGGATCCGGGGAATCAGCCCCAGCATTTT. The complete variable domain, with remaining parts taken from reference TRBV2 and TRBJ1-5, reads EPEVTQTPSHQVTQMGQEVILRCVPISNHLYFYWYRQILGQKVEFLVSFYNNEISEKSEIFDDQFSVERPDGSNFTLKIRSTKLEDSAMYFCASSVDPGNQPQHFGDGTRLSIL.

This chain connects TRBV11-2 to TRBJ2-1; D is possibly TRBD2 (6 bases). Trimming pared 8 bases from V and 5 bases from J, leaving 10 bases between. The CDR3 totals 12 residues. Germline CDR1 and CDR2: SGHAT and FQNNGV. Written as DNA, the CDR3 is TGTGCCAGCGGGCGGGGCCACAATGAGCAGTTCTTC. This gives the protein CASGRGHNEQFF.

This clone was picked up a small number of times. V is TRBV15 and J is TRBJ1-3; D remains ambiguous. This CDR3 has 17 amino acids. Trimming pared 0 bases from V and 4 bases from J, leaving 16 bases between. The germline gives CDR1 LNHNV, CDR2 YYDKDF (reference sequence). CDR3 in amino acids: CATSRDLLRGSGNTIYF. CDR3 DNA: TGTGCCACCAGCAGAGATTTACTTAGAGGGTCCGGAAACACCATATATTTT.

V gene TRBV7-2 combines with J gene TRBJ2-7; 10 nucleotides align to TRBD1. Germline V gene lookup returns CDR1 SGHTA and CDR2 FQGNSA. Trimming at V came to 1 base and at J to 0 bases, leaving 9 bases not matched to a gene. There are 18 residues in the CDR3. The CDR3 sequence is CASSLGDRGYDRSYEQYF. As DNA, the CDR3 is TGTGCCAGCAGCTTAGGGGACAGGGGATACGACCGCTCCTACGAGCAGTACTTC.

This clone was picked up a small number of times. V and J are TRBV27 and TRBJ2-2; 10 bases are shared with TRBD1. The CDR3 extends over 15 amino acids. Germline values: CDR1 MNHEY, CDR2 SMNVEV (reference sequence). The V segment lost 6 bases and the J segment 4 bases; nucleotides outside the gene matches: 5. CDR3 bases: TGTGCCAGCAGCCGGGACAGGGGCCTCACCGGGGAGCTGTTTTTT. As protein: CASSRDRGLTGELFF.

This clone was seen more than once but under ten times. The CDR3 reads CASSLNSGGYEQYF. In DNA, the CDR3 is TGCGCCAGCAGCTTGAATTCGGGGGGCTACGAGCAGTACTTC. The gene calls are TRBV5-1 and TRBJ2-7; 7 bases align to TRBD2. Looked up from germline, CDR1 is SGHRS and CDR2 is YFSETQ. V trimming: 1 base; J trimming: 3 bases; junction bases outside the gene matches: 4. The CDR3 extends over 14 amino acids.

About this clone itself: A read error likely explains this, since a far larger clone differs by one base. The chain employs TRBV11-3 and TRBJ2-3, with D perhaps TRBD2 (6 bases). Between the trimmed V and J ends, which lost 5 bases and 3 bases, there was a span of 9 bases. The CDR3 is 13 residues long. CDR1 and CDR2 from the germline V gene are SGHNT and YENEEA. The CDR3, as DNA: TGTGCCAGCAGCCGGGAGAGGACAGATACGCAGTATTTT. This gives the protein CASSRERTDTQYF. The full variable domain, its missing parts supplied by reference TRBV11-3 and TRBJ2-3, is EAGVVQSPRYKIIEKKQPVAFWCNPISGHNTLYWYLQNLGQGPELLIRYENEEAVDDSQLPKDRFSAERLKGVDSTLKIQPAELGDSAVYLCASSRERTDTQYFGPGTRLTVL.

The chain joins TRBV28 to TRBJ1-5; D gene unclear. This CDR3 comprises 16 residues. Germline V gene lookup returns CDR1 MDHEN and CDR2 SYDVKM. The ends were cut back, 0 bases at V and 0 bases at J, with 9 bases in the middle. CDR3: CASSLWSGDSNQPQHF. The CDR3 nucleotides are TGTGCCAGCAGTTTATGGTCCGGGGATAGCAATCAGCCCCAGCATTTT.

This clone was observed a handful of times. The V and J genes are TRBV5-1 and TRBJ2-5, with no clear D. The germline V and J ends were trimmed by 0 bases and 1 base, with 10 bases remaining between them. CDR3 length equals 15 residues. Germline V gene lookup returns CDR1 SGHRS and CDR2 YFSETQ. CDR3 in amino acids: CASSLDAASQETQYF. DNA for the CDR3: TGCGCCAGCAGCTTGGACGCAGCTAGCCAAGAGACCCAGTACTTC.

V and J are TRBV10-2 and TRBJ2-3; perhaps TRBD1 as D (5 bases). V was cut by 8 bases and J by 1 base, with 16 bases left in between. CDR1 and CDR2 from the germline V gene are WSHSY and SAAADI. This CDR3 has 15 amino acids. The chain's CDR3 is CASASLTGRTDTQYF. DNA for the CDR3: TGCGCCAGCGCGTCTCTCACAGGCCGCACAGATACGCAGTATTTT.